Shown below are 30 T cell receptor beta chains from a single sample sequenced in a study of cytomegalovirus exposure and HLA in healthy donors. PCR involved 60 Vbeta and 13 Jbeta primers. Produced via immunoSEQ multiplex PCR; TCRdb's table is partial and in-frame only. The sample has under 150,000 clones; roughly 79% are singletons. Sequencing was performed on PBMCs. The receptors shown here come from a woman under 40 in good health and CMV-seronegative.

This chain joins TRBV7-2 and TRBJ2-5; D gene unclear. The germline CDR1 and CDR2 sequences are SGHTA and FQGNSA. The CDR3 extends over 14 amino acids. The germline V and J ends were trimmed by 4 bases and 5 bases, with 14 bases remaining between them. This chain's CDR3 is CASSSPMSPETQYF. The CDR3 DNA follows: TGTGCCAGCAGCTCACCCATGAGTCCCGAGACCCAGTACTTC.

The gene calls are TRBV6-5 and TRBJ1-2; D not certain. Per germline, CDR1 MNHEY and CDR2 SVGAGI. Between the trimmed V and J ends, which lost 7 bases and 8 bases, there was a span of 11 bases. The CDR3 is made up of 11 amino acids. The CDR3 nucleotides are TGTGCCAGCAAGGGAGGGCGAGGCTACACCTTC. This sequence encodes CASKGGRGYTF.

This clone was observed a few times. The gene calls are TRBV28 and TRBJ1-1; the D is unclear. CDR3 length: 13 residues. Trimming removed 7 bases at V and 5 bases at J, with 14 bases between. The V gene's germline CDR1 is MDHEN and CDR2 SYDVKM. DNA of the CDR3: TGTGCCAGCACCCGAGGAAGAAAAACTGAAGCTTTCTTT. Translated: CASTRGRKTEAFF. Full variable domain (missing parts from reference TRBV28 and TRBJ1-1): DVKVTQSSRYLVKRTGEKVFLECVQDMDHENMFWYRQDPGLGLRLIYFSYDVKMKEKGDIPEGYSVSREKKERFSLILESASTNQTSMYLCASTRGRKTEAFFGQGTRLTVV.

V is TRBV28 and J is TRBJ1-1; D is undetermined. Between the trimmed V and J ends, which lost 6 bases and 0 bases, there was a span of 8 bases. The CDR3 runs to 13 residues. The germline CDR1 and CDR2 sequences are MDHEN and SYDVKM. DNA for the CDR3: TGTGCCAGCAGGCCGACATTGAACACTGAAGCTTTCTTT. It is translated as CASRPTLNTEAFF.

This clone was seen once. The rearrangement uses TRBV6-5 and TRBJ1-1; 7 bases line up with TRBD1. The CDR3 length is 13 residues. V lost 6 bases, J lost 5 bases, and 6 bases stayed unmatched. Germline loops: CDR1 MNHEY, CDR2 SVGAGI. The CDR3, as DNA: TGTGCCAGCAGCCGCAGGGGGGAAACTGAAGCTTTCTTT. Its protein product is CASSRRGETEAFF.

The chain combines TRBV19 with TRBJ2-7; unclear D gene. CDR1 is LNHDA, CDR2 SQIVND, per germline (reference sequence). The length of the CDR3 is 14 residues. Trimming pared 8 bases from V and 0 bases from J, leaving 14 bases between. Here the CDR3 DNA reads TGTGCCAGTTCACAGATGCCCTACTCCTACGAGCAGTACTTC. Amino acids: CASSQMPYSYEQYF.

The rearrangement joins TRBV6-4 to TRBJ2-1; TRBD2 matches 7 bases. V shed 2 bases, J shed 0 bases, and the junction held 1 base outside the gene matches. In germline, CDR1 is MRHNA, CDR2 SNTAGT. The CDR3 runs to 15 residues. The CDR3 loop reads CASSDVAGSYNEQFF. DNA of the CDR3: TGTGCCAGCAGTGACGTAGCGGGCTCCTACAATGAGCAGTTCTTC.

V gene TRBV5-1 combines with J gene TRBJ2-5; 12 bases fit TRBD2. The trim removed 7 bases at V and 1 base at J, leaving 11 bases unmatched. The CDR3 extends over 17 amino acids. In germline, CDR1 is SGHRS, CDR2 YFSETQ. Here the CDR3 reads CASGSTGLAGPQETQYF. The CDR3 DNA follows: TGCGCCAGCGGATCGACAGGACTAGCGGGGCCCCAAGAGACCCAGTACTTC.

The chain joins TRBV15 to TRBJ2-7; 7 nucleotides line up with TRBD2. V dropped 4 bases and J dropped 2; count of bases not matched to a gene: 17. The CDR3 is 18 amino acids. The V gene's germline CDR1 is LNHNV and CDR2 YYDKDF (reference sequence). In nucleotides, the CDR3 is TGTGCCACCAGCACCCCACCGATAGCGGGTGACCTTACCTACGAGCAGTACTTC. Translating gives CATSTPPIAGDLTYEQYF.

The chain employs TRBV5-1 and TRBJ2-1; tentatively, D is TRBD2 (5 bases). From germline, CDR1 is SGHRS and CDR2 YFSETQ. This CDR3 is 18 amino acids long. The germline V and J ends were trimmed by 5 bases and 0 bases, with 21 bases remaining between them. The CDR3 loop reads CASSSPDGLPDSYNEQFF. CDR3 sequence (DNA): TGCGCCAGCAGTTCGCCTGACGGACTCCCCGACTCCTACAATGAGCAGTTCTTC.

Concerning this clone: Compared with germline, one end of the junction differs, possibly owing to a read error. The rearrangement uses TRBV7-9 and TRBJ2-7; the D gene is possibly TRBD2 (7 bases). Germline V CDR1 and CDR2: SEHNR, FQNEAQ (reference sequence). The CDR3 is made up of 14 amino acids. The CDR3 nucleotides are TGTTCCAGCAGAAGGGGGGAGGGCTCCTACGAGCAGTACTTC. This gives the protein CSSRRGEGSYEQYF. Supplemented by reference TRBV7-9 and TRBJ2-7, the full variable domain reads DTGVSQNPRHKITKRGQNVTFRCDPISEHNRLYWYRQTLGQGPEFLTYFQNEAQLEKSRLLSDRFSAERPKGSFSTLEIQRTEQGDSAMYLCSSRRGEGSYEQYFGPGTRLTVT.

V and J are TRBV6-6 and TRBJ2-1; perhaps TRBD1 as D (5 bases). With 5 bases removed from V and 6 bases from J, the gap between germline ends came to 14 bases. Germline V gene data show CDR1 as MNHNY and CDR2 as SVGAGI (reference sequence). The CDR3 contains 14 residues. CDR3 coding DNA: TGTGCCAGCAGTCCTATGACAGTCTTCAATGAGCAGTTCTTC. Amino acid sequence: CASSPMTVFNEQFF.

The chain links TRBV6-5 to TRBJ2-3, with 9 bases fitting TRBD1. Germline V CDR1 and CDR2: MNHEY, SVGAGI. Unmatched junction bases numbered 6, after V lost 6 bases and J lost 2 bases. The CDR3 covers 15 residues. The CDR3 bases are TGTGCCAGCAGGGCCGGGACAGGGCACACAGATACGCAGTATTTT. Translated, it gives CASRAGTGHTDTQYF.

The chain links TRBV5-1 to TRBJ1-1, with 9 nucleotides matching TRBD1. V lost 4 bases, J lost 1 base, and 5 bases stayed unmatched. CDR3 size: 15 residues. Per the germline V gene, CDR1 is SGHRS and CDR2 is YFSETQ. CDR3 region: CASSGGTGRNTEAFF. CDR3 DNA sequence: TGCGCCAGCAGCGGTGGGACAGGGAGGAACACTGAAGCTTTCTTT.

The CDR3 region is CATRTSGRGETQYF. The CDR3 bases are TGTGCCACCCGGACTAGCGGGAGGGGGGAGACCCAGTACTTC. This sequence joins TRBV27 and TRBJ2-5, with 15 bases aligning to TRBD2. The CDR3 is made up of 14 amino acids. Germline V gives CDR1 MNHEY, CDR2 SMNVEV (reference sequence). The J segment lost 5 bases and the V segment lost 10 bases, leaving 5 bases of the junction unmatched.

The genes are TRBV4-3 and TRBJ2-1; 11 bases agree with TRBD2. The ends lost 2 bases at V and 11 bases at J; junction bases unmatched: 8. The CDR3 loop spans 15 amino acids. Looked up from germline, CDR1 is LGHNA and CDR2 is YSLEER. The CDR3 loop is CASSQRTSGQIQQFF. The CDR3 DNA follows: TGCGCCAGCAGCCAAAGGACTAGCGGGCAAATCCAGCAGTTCTTC.

In this sample, this clone turned up once. The J gene is TRBJ2-3, the V gene TRBV5-4, with D maybe TRBD1 (6 bases). Trimming stripped 5 bases from V and 1 base from J, with 11 bases between. This CDR3 contains 14 residues. CDR1 is SGHNT and CDR2 is YYREEE in the germline V gene (reference sequence). CDR3 sequence: CASSRAGGTDTQYF. DNA for the CDR3: TGTGCCAGCAGTCGGGCAGGGGGCACAGATACGCAGTATTTT.

This chain connects TRBV5-4 to TRBJ2-7; TRBD1 matches at 8 bases. This CDR3 has 14 residues. Germline loops: CDR1 SGHNT, CDR2 YYREEE (reference sequence). Trimming took 4 bases from V and 2 from J; bases not matched to a gene: 5. CDR3 region: CASSNYRGAYEQYF. For the CDR3, the DNA is TGTGCCAGCAGCAACTACAGGGGGGCCTACGAGCAGTACTTC.

This clone was recorded only once. V and J are TRBV28 and TRBJ2-2, with D unclear. CDR3 length equals 15 residues. V lost 2 bases to trimming and J lost 0 bases, with 7 bases between them. Germline CDR1 MDHEN, CDR2 SYDVKM. The CDR3 spells CASSLELTNTGELFF. CDR3 in DNA: TGTGCCAGCAGTTTAGAACTGACGAACACCGGGGAGCTGTTTTTT.

This chain connects TRBV18 to TRBJ1-1, with 7 bases aligning to TRBD1. V lost 3 bases and J lost 10; bases outside the gene matches: 17. Per germline, CDR1 KGHSH and CDR2 LQKENI. This CDR3 region has 16 residues. CDR3 DNA: TGTGCCAGCTCACCTACCTTTTTGACAGGGACCTCGGGAGCTTTCTTT. It specifies CASSPTFLTGTSGAFF.

The chain is built from TRBV27 and TRBJ2-7, with 8 bases aligning to TRBD2. CDR3 size: 14 residues. V was pared by 6 bases and J by 2 bases, with 6 bases of the junction left unmatched. The germline CDR1 and CDR2 sequences are MNHEY and SMNVEV (reference sequence). The CDR3 nucleotides are TGTGCCAGCAGCGTCGGTAGCGGGGCCTACGAGCAGTACTTC. Amino acids: CASSVGSGAYEQYF.

The CDR3 region is CASSLAVTSATEAFF. CDR3 sequence (DNA): TGTGCCAGCAGCTTAGCGGTCACGTCTGCGACTGAAGCTTTCTTT. The V gene is TRBV7-8, the J gene TRBJ1-1, with D hard to call. Germline CDR1 and CDR2: SGHVS and FQNEAQ. Trimming removed 0 bases from V and 5 bases from J, with 13 bases in between. The CDR3 is made up of 15 amino acids. The complete variable domain, with remaining parts taken from reference TRBV7-8 and TRBJ1-1, reads GAGVSQSPRYKVAKRGQDVALRCDPISGHVSLFWYQQALGQGPEFLTYFQNEAQLDKSGLPSDRFFAERPEGSVSTLKIQRTQQEDSAVYLCASSLAVTSATEAFFGQGTRLTVV.

This chain joins TRBV29-1 and TRBJ2-7; 8 bases match TRBD1. V was clipped by 2 bases and J by 3 bases; unmatched bases: 6. The germline V gene has CDR1 SQVTM and CDR2 ANQGSEA. The CDR3 loop spans 14 amino acids. The CDR3 nucleotides read TGCAGCGTTGAACGTGGACAGGGAAGCTACGAGCAGTACTTC. Protein product: CSVERGQGSYEQYF.

The V gene is TRBV14, the J gene TRBJ2-7, with D maybe TRBD1 (5 bases). The CDR3 runs to 15 residues. In germline, CDR1 is SGHDN, CDR2 FVKESK. Trimming removed 0 bases from V and 7 bases from J, with 16 bases in between. The CDR3 bases are TGTGCCAGCAGCCAAGAAGCCGACAGTCACCTGGAGCAGTACTTC. Residues: CASSQEADSHLEQYF.

The genes are TRBV7-6 and TRBJ2-5, with D perhaps matching TRBD2 (8 bases). The DNA end is more similar to TRBJ2-7, so the J call may be wrong. Germline CDR1 and CDR2: SGHVS and FNYEAQ. The CDR3 sequence is 16 residues long. CDR3 sequence reads: CASSPGGTVGSYEQYF. The CDR3 DNA reads TGTGCCAGCAGCCCGGGGGGGACAGTCGGGTCCTACGAGCAGTACTTC.

The rearrangement uses TRBV18 and TRBJ2-1; maybe TRBD1 (6 bases). With 4 bases removed from V and 9 bases from J, the gap between germline ends came to 16 bases. CDR1 and CDR2 from the germline V gene are KGHSH and LQKENI. The CDR3 extends over 14 amino acids. In DNA, the CDR3 is TGTGCCAGCTCACAGAACAGGGCATTTAGTGAGCAGTTCTTC. Residues: CASSQNRAFSEQFF. The variable domain in full, completed from reference TRBV18 and TRBJ2-1, reads NAGVMQNPRHLVRRRGQEARLRCSPMKGHSHVYWYRQLPEEGLKFMVYLQKENIIDESGMPKERFSAEFPKEGPSILRIQQVVRGDSAAYFCASSQNRAFSEQFFGPGTRLTVL.

The gene calls are TRBV27 and TRBJ1-5, with D perhaps matching TRBD1 (5 bases). CDR3 length: 15 residues. Germline CDR1 and CDR2: MNHEY and SMNVEV (reference sequence). V was trimmed by 5 bases and J by 4 bases, leaving 15 bases between them. The CDR3 nucleotides read TGTGCCAGCAGTCTGTACCGGGAGGGGAATCAGCCCCAGCATTTT. Translation: CASSLYREGNQPQHF.

This rearrangement joins TRBV6-5 to TRBJ1-2; tentative D call: TRBD1 (6 bases). The germline V and J ends were trimmed by 6 bases and 7 bases, with 18 bases remaining between them. CDR3 length: 14 residues. CDR1 is MNHEY and CDR2 is SVGAGI in the germline V gene. For the CDR3, the DNA is TGTGCCAGCAGACTTAAAAGGCAGGGGTCTGGCTACACCTTC. This sequence encodes CASRLKRQGSGYTF.

The rearrangement joins TRBV5-4 to TRBJ1-2, with 9 bases identical to TRBD1. The CDR3 has 16 amino acids. Germline assignment: CDR1 SGHNT and CDR2 YYREEE (reference sequence). V lost 1 base and J lost 6; bases outside the gene matches: 10. The CDR3 here is CASSLRWGQGYNGYTF. As DNA, the CDR3 is TGTGCCAGCAGCTTGCGTTGGGGACAGGGTTATAATGGCTACACCTTC.

The chain couples TRBV28 to TRBJ2-5; tentatively, D is TRBD2 (6 bases). Germline CDR1 and CDR2: MDHEN and SYDVKM. V lost 3 bases and J lost 5, with 13 bases in between. The CDR3 is 14 amino acids. The CDR3 nucleotides read TGTGCCAGCAGTTTCGGGGCGGAGGGTGAGACCCAGTACTTC. Translating gives CASSFGAEGETQYF. The full variable domain, completed using reference TRBV28 and TRBJ2-5, is DVKVTQSSRYLVKRTGEKVFLECVQDMDHENMFWYRQDPGLGLRLIYFSYDVKMKEKGDIPEGYSVSREKKERFSLILESASTNQTSMYLCASSFGAEGETQYFGPGTRLLVL.